A single sample is the source of the 26 T cell receptor beta chains below, sequenced in a study of CD8 T cells in ankylosing spondylitis. Each CDR3 protein gets one entry after TCRdb re-called the 5' RACE reads with MiXCR. The table lists some 71,000 distinct CDR3 sequences, about 5% of them singletons. Sequenced: blood, either unsorted or a sorted T cell fraction (not recorded which). The receptor set was obtained from a male donor with ankylosing spondylitis or in good health (not recorded which).

This clonotype showed up many times. The chain couples TRBV10-3 to TRBJ2-3; D call uncertain. Looked up from germline, CDR1 is ENHRY and CDR2 is SYGVKD. This CDR3 has 14 residues. Trimming shortened V by 0 bases and J by 6 bases, and 10 bases separated the two germline ends. CDR3 in amino acids: CAISESGPPDTQYF. As DNA, the CDR3 is TGTGCCATCAGTGAGTCCGGCCCCCCGGATACGCAGTATTTT.

This clonotype was detected many times. The V and J genes are TRBV20-1 and TRBJ2-5; D might be TRBD1 (6 bases). Germline lookup yields CDR1 DFQATT and CDR2 SNEGSKA (reference sequence). The CDR3 loop spans 15 amino acids. Trimming took 5 bases from V and 2 from J, leaving 18 bases between them. The CDR3 loop reads CSALVFGQQQETQYF. CDR3 bases: TGCAGTGCTCTGGTGTTCGGACAGCAACAAGAGACCCAGTACTTC.

This clonotype was detected ten times or more. CDR3 coding DNA: TGTGCCAGCGCGGACAGTCAAGAGACCCAGTACTTC. It translates to CASADSQETQYF. The J gene is TRBJ2-5, the V gene TRBV18, with D perhaps matching TRBD1 (6 bases). Germline V gene lookup returns CDR1 KGHSH and CDR2 LQKENI. Trimming took off 8 bases at V and 2 bases at J, with 9 bases between the two ends. The CDR3 contains 12 residues. Filled out from reference TRBV18 and TRBJ2-5, the complete variable domain reads NAGVMQNPRHLVRRRGQEARLRCSPMKGHSHVYWYRQLPEEGLKFMVYLQKENIIDESGMPKERFSAEFPKEGPSILRIQQVVRGDSAAYFCASADSQETQYFGPGTRLLVL.

At least ten counts were recorded for this clonotype. The rearrangement uses TRBV12-3 or TRBV12-4 and TRBJ2-1, with TRBD1 identical over 7 bases. The CDR3 covers 15 residues. V lost 0 bases, J lost 5 bases, and 4 bases stayed unmatched. The chain's CDR3 is CASSLAITGDNEQFF. CDR3 coding DNA: TGTGCCAGCAGTTTAGCGATTACAGGGGACAATGAGCAGTTCTTC.

This clonotype was recorded at least ten times. This chain links TRBV28 with TRBJ2-6; tentative D call: TRBD1 (6 bases). The CDR3 is 15 amino acids. The V and J ends lost 6 bases and 1 base respectively, with 10 bases between them. Germline V gives CDR1 MDHEN, CDR2 SYDVKM. The CDR3 nucleotides are TGTGCCAGCAGGCCAGGGACATCTGGGGCCAACGTCCTGACTTTC. As protein: CASRPGTSGANVLTF.

There are many counts of this clonotype. J is TRBJ2-2 and V is TRBV20-1; weak D call: TRBD1 (5 bases). With 6 bases removed from V and 4 bases from J, the gap between germline ends came to 21 bases. CDR3 length equals 16 residues. Per germline, CDR1 DFQATT and CDR2 SNEGSKA (reference sequence). CDR3 in DNA: TGCAGTGCCCGATCCCCAGGGCGTGGTATCACCGGGGAGCTGTTTTTT. Its translation is CSARSPGRGITGELFF.

This clonotype was seen at least ten times. This chain connects TRBV19 to TRBJ2-7; 9 bases are shared with TRBD2. Germline V gene data show CDR1 as LNHDA and CDR2 as SQIVND (reference sequence). V shed 10 bases, J shed 5 bases, and the junction held 12 bases outside the gene matches. CDR3 length: 14 amino acids. CDR3 protein: CATRSLAGLNEQYF. CDR3 nucleotide sequence: TGTGCCACCCGCTCGCTAGCGGGGTTGAACGAGCAGTACTTC.

The table lists this clonotype with many counts. The rearrangement links TRBV2 to TRBJ2-5, with D possibly matching TRBD1 (7 bases). V lost 4 bases and J 5 bases, leaving 17 bases between the germline ends. This CDR3 has 15 amino acids. CDR1 is SNHLY and CDR2 is FYNNEI in the germline V gene. CDR3 DNA: TGTGCCAGCAGTGCAGGGGGGACGAGCGCGGAGACCCAGTACTTC. This sequence encodes CASSAGGTSAETQYF.

This clonotype was seen ten or more times. This chain uses TRBV7-3 with TRBJ2-7; D could derive from TRBD1 or TRBD2 (6 bases each). This CDR3 comprises 13 residues. V was pared by 4 bases and J by 7 bases, with 14 bases between. Germline loops: CDR1 SGHTA, CDR2 FQGTGA. DNA of the CDR3: TGTGCCAGCAGCTGGGGACATGGAGGGGAGCAGTACTTC. Its translation: CASSWGHGGEQYF.

This clonotype was seen many times. V and J are TRBV20-1 and TRBJ1-1; 10 nucleotides line up with TRBD1. The V gene end was trimmed by 5 bases and the J gene end by 5 bases; junction bases not matched to a gene: 5. This CDR3 is 13 amino acids long. Germline CDR1 reads DFQATT; CDR2 reads SNEGSKA (reference sequence). In nucleotides, the CDR3 is TGCAGTGCTTCAGACAGGGGGCGTACTGAAGCTTTCTTT. Amino acids: CSASDRGRTEAFF.

This clonotype is medium-sized within its sample. In DNA form, the CDR3 reads TGCAGCGTTGCCCAGAGTTTTCAGCGGGAGGACTACGAGCAGTACTTC. The encoded protein is CSVAQSFQREDYEQYF. The genes are TRBV29-1 and TRBJ2-7; 9 bases are a match to TRBD2. CDR1 and CDR2 from the germline V gene are SQVTM and ANQGSEA. The ends lost 4 bases at V and 3 bases at J; junction bases unmatched: 13. The CDR3 extends over 16 amino acids.

In this sample, this clonotype turned up many times. The V gene is TRBV12-3 or TRBV12-4, the J gene TRBJ2-2, with 12 bases identical to TRBD2. V lost 5 bases and J lost 6; bases outside the gene matches: 4. The CDR3 consists of 15 residues. CDR3 in amino acids: CASSRTSGEAGELFF. The CDR3, as DNA: TGTGCCAGCAGTCGGACTAGCGGGGAGGCCGGGGAGCTGTTTTTT.

At least ten counts were recorded for this clonotype. J is TRBJ2-5 and V is TRBV20-1, with TRBD2 identical over 11 bases. Germline V lookup: CDR1 DFQATT, CDR2 SNEGSKA (reference sequence). The CDR3 runs to 16 residues. The V and J ends lost 3 bases and 1 base, in that order; junction bases with no gene match: 7. Written as DNA, the CDR3 is TGCAGTGCTAGTGACCCACTAGCGGGGGCCCAAGAGACCCAGTACTTC. Translating it yields CSASDPLAGAQETQYF.

This clonotype has a count of ten or more. The chain carries TRBV5-1 and TRBJ2-1; no clear D gene. Per the germline V gene, CDR1 is SGHRS and CDR2 is YFSETQ. V was clipped by 0 bases and J by 4 bases, with 8 bases between them. CDR3 length: 14 amino acids. CDR3 bases: TGCGCCAGCAGCTTGGGTCGGCAGTACAATGAGCAGTTCTTC. It codes for CASSLGRQYNEQFF.

There are many counts of this clonotype. The chain recombines TRBV10-3 with TRBJ2-1, with TRBD1 matching 7 bases. The CDR3 is 12 amino acids. The junction had 3 bases not matched to a gene; V was cut back by 4 bases and J by 9 bases. Germline CDR1 and CDR2: ENHRY and SYGVKD. In nucleotides, the CDR3 is TGTGCCATCAGTGGACAGGGACGTGAGCAGTTCTTC. Translating gives CAISGQGREQFF.

The table lists this clonotype with many counts. The chain employs TRBV27 and TRBJ1-1; 8 bases align to TRBD1. From germline, CDR1 is MNHEY and CDR2 SMNVEV (reference sequence). V shed 7 bases, J shed 0 bases, and the junction held 1 base outside the gene matches. CDR3 length: 13 residues. CDR3 sequence (DNA): TGTGCCAGCAAGACAGGGGTGAACACTGAAGCTTTCTTT. Encoded protein: CASKTGVNTEAFF.

This clonotype appeared many times. At one of its ends the junction is not consistent with the germline gene, which may arise from a read error. V usage is TRBV7-6 and J usage is TRBJ2-1; possible D gene TRBD1, 6 bases. Germline loops: CDR1 SGHVS, CDR2 FNYEAQ. The CDR3 is 13 amino acids. The DNA of the CDR3 is TGTGCCAGCAGCCCGTCACGGGACAAGGAGCAGTTCTTC. This translates into CASSPSRDKEQFF.

With regard to this clonotype: This may come from a read error, since a much larger clone is one base off. The rearrangement uses TRBV20-1 and TRBJ1-4; D ambiguous. Trimming took off 5 bases at V and 0 bases at J, with 7 bases between the two ends. Germline V gene sequence: CDR1 DFQATT, CDR2 SNEGSKA (reference sequence). CDR3 length equals 13 residues. The CDR3 coding sequence is TGCAGTGCTCGGACGACAACTAATGAAAAACTGTTTTTT. This sequence encodes CSARTTTNEKLFF.

In this sample, this clonotype turned up many times. The rearrangement uses TRBV29-1 and TRBJ2-7; D ambiguous. CDR1 is SQVTM and CDR2 is ANQGSEA in the germline V gene. The CDR3 loop spans 10 amino acids. Deletions cut 4 bases from V and 9 bases from J, with 10 bases between. The DNA of the CDR3 is TGCAGCGTTGGGACCGAGTCGCAGTACTTC. It is translated as CSVGTESQYF.

There are many counts of this clonotype. V is TRBV4-1 and J is TRBJ2-3; 8 nucleotides match TRBD1. The germline gives CDR1 MGHRA, CDR2 YSYEKL. Trimming removed 4 bases from V and 3 bases from J; junction bases left unmatched: 6. The CDR3 sequence is 15 residues long. In DNA form, the CDR3 reads TGCGCCAGCAGCCTGACAGGGGTTAATACAGATACGCAGTATTTT. Translated: CASSLTGVNTDTQYF.

At least ten counts were recorded for this clonotype. The CDR3 reads CASSSNAGTGLYEQYF. CDR3 in DNA: TGTGCCAGCAGCTCAAACGCCGGGACAGGGCTCTACGAGCAGTACTTC. The chain has TRBV7-3 and TRBJ2-7; TRBD1 agrees at 9 bases. Per germline, CDR1 SGHTA and CDR2 FQGTGA. J lost 3 bases, V lost 4 bases, and 10 bases had no gene match. This CDR3 is 16 amino acids long.

A remark on this clonotype: An end of the junction does not agree with germline; a read error may underlie this. This rearrangement joins TRBV27 to TRBJ1-6; D may be TRBD1 (5 bases). The CDR3 runs 15 residues. Germline values: CDR1 MNHEY, CDR2 SMNVEV (reference sequence). Here the CDR3 reads CANSLKGQTNSPLHF. CDR3 nucleotide sequence: TGTGCCAACAGTTTAAAGGGGCAGACTAATTCGCCCCTCCACTTT.

This clonotype was counted between two and nine times. This chain links TRBV20-1 with TRBJ2-5, with 10 bases identical to TRBD2. The V gene end was trimmed by 0 bases and the J gene end by 5 bases; junction bases not matched to a gene: 9. The CDR3 has 16 residues. Germline V gene lookup returns CDR1 DFQATT and CDR2 SNEGSKA (reference sequence). In nucleotides, the CDR3 is TGCAGTGCTAGAGATTCACTAGCGGGGCCAGAGGAGACCCAGTACTTC. This sequence encodes CSARDSLAGPEETQYF.

The CDR3: CSVEEWQDNEQFF. The CDR3 bases are TGCAGCGTTGAAGAGTGGCAGGACAATGAGCAGTTCTTC. V usage is TRBV29-1 and J usage is TRBJ2-1; D is uncertain. The CDR3 is 13 residues long. V lost 0 bases to trimming and J lost 5 bases, with 8 bases between them. Germline V CDR1 and CDR2: SQVTM, ANQGSEA.

Ten or more counts support this clonotype. The V call is TRBV13, the J call TRBJ2-7, with 12 bases matching TRBD2. This CDR3 contains 16 residues. Germline CDR1 is PRHDT and CDR2 is FYEKMQ (reference sequence). With 4 bases clipped from V and 4 bases from J, the junction kept 8 bases outside the gene matches. The CDR3 DNA reads as TGTGCCAGCAGCTGGAGACTAGCGGGAGATAGGTACGAGCAGTACTTC. Amino acids: CASSWRLAGDRYEQYF.

This clonotype was found many times. The CDR3: CASSPGTGAYSYNEQFF. DNA of the CDR3: TGTGCCAGCAGCCCCGGGACAGGGGCGTACTCCTACAATGAGCAGTTCTTC. J is TRBJ2-1 and V is TRBV7-2; 10 nucleotides agree with TRBD1. V shed 5 bases and J 0 bases; nucleotides not matched to a gene: 7. This CDR3 has 17 amino acids. Germline V CDR1 and CDR2: SGHTA, FQGNSA.